One and the same sample provided the 16 T cell receptor beta chains below, sequenced in a study of vaccination and CD4 T cells after COVID-19. Researchers used the Oncomine TCR Beta short-read assay to sequence DNA from cultured CD4+ T cells. From the PCR reads, TCRdb called clonotypes with MiXCR, one entry per CDR3 protein. The table includes more than 15,000 distinct CDR3 sequences, 40% to 50% detected once. Which antigens these TCRs recognize remains unknown. Stated treatment: roughly ten-day PBMC culture with coronavirus spike peptide pools or control peptides (ViraFEST assay). Sequencing was carried out using CD4+ T cells from blood, cultured in vitro. Receptors originate from a human donor who had recovered from COVID-19.

In this sample, this clonotype turned up a few times. The chain is built from TRBV20-1 and TRBJ2-3; 16 nucleotides match TRBD2. After removal of 2 bases from V and 6 bases from J, the junction contained 11 bases not matched to a gene. The CDR3 is made up of 18 amino acids. From germline, CDR1 is DFQATT and CDR2 SNEGSKA (reference sequence). CDR3 nucleotide sequence: TGCAGTGCTAGATCTCGGGGACTAGCGGGAGGGAAGACCGATACGCAGTATTTT. Translating gives CSARSRGLAGGKTDTQYF.

This chain joins TRBV27 and TRBJ2-3, with 13 bases identical to TRBD2. Trimming at V came to 4 bases and at J to 1 base, leaving 14 bases not matched to a gene. The germline CDR1 and CDR2 sequences are MNHEY and SMNVEV (reference sequence). The CDR3 has 20 amino acids. DNA for the CDR3: TGTGCCAGCAGTTCCGGACTAGCGGGAGCTAAACGGGGTGGCACAGATACGCAGTATTTT. Translation: CASSSGLAGAKRGGTDTQYF.

V and J are TRBV2 and TRBJ2-1; D is ambiguous. CDR1 SNHLY and CDR2 FYNNEI come from the germline V gene. V lost 3 bases and J lost 6, with 6 bases in between. CDR3 length equals 12 residues. CDR3 sequence: CASSEGVNEQFF. The CDR3, as DNA: TGTGCCAGCAGTGAGGGTGTCAATGAGCAGTTCTTC.

This clonotype has more than one count but fewer than ten. V usage is TRBV4-2 and J usage is TRBJ1-2, with TRBD1 identical over 7 bases. V was clipped by 4 bases and J by 0 bases; unmatched bases: 8. CDR3 length: 16 amino acids. From germline, CDR1 is LGHNA and CDR2 YNFKEQ. CDR3 in DNA: TGTGCCAGCAGCCCAGACAGGGAGGGGACTAACTATGGCTACACCTTC. As protein: CASSPDREGTNYGYTF.

This chain joins TRBV5-1 and TRBJ1-1; D is undetermined. The CDR3 consists of 13 residues. Trimming left V 0 bases short and J 6 bases short, with 9 bases between. Per germline, CDR1 SGHRS and CDR2 YFSETQ. CDR3 amino acids: CASSLASRPEAFF. Here the CDR3 DNA reads TGCGCCAGCAGCTTGGCCTCTCGACCTGAAGCTTTCTTT.

The V and J genes are TRBV6-1 and TRBJ1-5; D is ambiguous. The ends were cut back, 0 bases at V and 7 bases at J, with 13 bases in the middle. The length of the CDR3 is 15 residues. Germline V CDR1 and CDR2: MNHNS, SASEGT. The CDR3 loop reads CASSEAGGLGQPQHF. CDR3 in DNA: TGTGCCAGCAGTGAAGCGGGAGGCCTGGGGCAGCCCCAGCATTTT.

The CDR3 sequence: CASRKQGAVRNEQFF. As DNA, the CDR3 is TGTGCCAGCAGGAAACAGGGGGCGGTTCGTAATGAGCAGTTCTTC. The chain uses TRBV6-1 and TRBJ2-1, with TRBD1 matching 9 bases. Germline CDR1 is MNHNS and CDR2 is SASEGT. This CDR3 has 15 residues. The V gene end was trimmed by 6 bases and the J gene end by 7 bases; junction bases not matched to a gene: 10.

The V call is TRBV7-9, the J call TRBJ2-7; D is unresolved. The CDR3 is 11 residues long. V shed 3 bases and J shed 3 bases, with 3 bases lying between them. CDR1 is SEHNR, CDR2 FQNEAQ, per germline (reference sequence). Here the CDR3 DNA reads TGTGCCAGCAGCTTTAGCTACGAGCAGTACTTC. Translation: CASSFSYEQYF.

This clonotype was counted between two and nine times. The CDR3 spells CASSGDVYLGYTF. The CDR3 DNA is TGTGCCAGCAGCGGCGACGTTTACTTAGGCTACACCTTC. The rearrangement joins TRBV9 to TRBJ1-2; D is unclear. The CDR3 covers 13 residues. V gave up 3 bases and J gave up 8 bases, with 14 bases separating them. Germline lookup yields CDR1 SGDLS and CDR2 YYNGEE.

The CDR3 loop reads CASSTYTNTGELFF. In nucleotides, the CDR3 is TGTGCCAGCAGTACCTACACGAACACCGGGGAGCTGTTTTTT. The chain employs TRBV28 and TRBJ2-2; D is uncertain. This CDR3 has 14 amino acids. Trimming shortened V by 5 bases and J by 0 bases, and 7 bases separated the two germline ends. Germline loops: CDR1 MDHEN, CDR2 SYDVKM.

This clonotype is categorized as medium-sized. The rearrangement joins TRBV24-1 to TRBJ2-2; TRBD1 might be the D (6 bases). This CDR3 comprises 13 residues. Germline V lookup: CDR1 KGHDR, CDR2 SFDVKD. The V end was cut by 4 bases, the J end by 4 bases, with 6 bases between. CDR3 in DNA: TGTGCCACCAGTGAGGACAGCACCGGGGAGCTGTTTTTT. As protein: CATSEDSTGELFF.

The chain links TRBV28 to TRBJ1-3; D is unresolved. Between the trimmed V and J ends, which lost 8 bases and 3 bases, there was a span of 14 bases. The germline CDR1 and CDR2 sequences are MDHEN and SYDVKM. The CDR3 contains 14 residues. CDR3 in DNA: TGTGCCAGCGGACGGCGGGGTTATGGAAACACCATATATTTT. Protein sequence: CASGRRGYGNTIYF.

The sample holds a few counts of this clonotype. The chain uses TRBV6-1 and TRBJ1-1, with no clear D. V lost 5 bases and J 5 bases, leaving 6 bases between the germline ends. The germline gives CDR1 MNHNS, CDR2 SASEGT. The CDR3 length is 11 residues. The CDR3 coding sequence is TGTGCCAGCAGTCTAGGGACTGAAGCTTTCTTT. Translation: CASSLGTEAFF.

This clonotype was detected a few times. J is TRBJ1-2 and V is TRBV20-1; tentative D call: TRBD1 (6 bases). The CDR3 consists of 15 residues. V was clipped by 0 bases and J by 6 bases, with 17 bases between them. CDR1 is DFQATT and CDR2 is SNEGSKA in the germline V gene (reference sequence). CDR3 coding DNA: TGCAGTGCTAGAGATACGGGCAGGGGAGGAGATGGCTACACCTTC. Protein sequence: CSARDTGRGGDGYTF.

V gene TRBV28 combines with J gene TRBJ1-2, with TRBD1 matching 8 bases. Germline-derived CDR1 and CDR2 are MDHEN and SYDVKM. The CDR3 spans 13 residues. The ends lost 6 bases at V and 6 bases at J; junction bases unmatched: 6. The CDR3 bases are TGTGCCAGCAGGCTGGGACAGGAAAATGGCTACACCTTC. Its translation is CASRLGQENGYTF.

This chain links TRBV7-8 with TRBJ1-5; no reliable D call. Trimming shortened V by 2 bases and J by 0 bases, and 8 bases separated the two germline ends. In germline, CDR1 is SGHVS, CDR2 FQNEAQ. The CDR3 has 15 amino acids. This CDR3 is CASSLSSRSNQPQHF. The CDR3 bases are TGTGCCAGCAGCTTATCTTCTCGTAGCAATCAGCCCCAGCATTTT.